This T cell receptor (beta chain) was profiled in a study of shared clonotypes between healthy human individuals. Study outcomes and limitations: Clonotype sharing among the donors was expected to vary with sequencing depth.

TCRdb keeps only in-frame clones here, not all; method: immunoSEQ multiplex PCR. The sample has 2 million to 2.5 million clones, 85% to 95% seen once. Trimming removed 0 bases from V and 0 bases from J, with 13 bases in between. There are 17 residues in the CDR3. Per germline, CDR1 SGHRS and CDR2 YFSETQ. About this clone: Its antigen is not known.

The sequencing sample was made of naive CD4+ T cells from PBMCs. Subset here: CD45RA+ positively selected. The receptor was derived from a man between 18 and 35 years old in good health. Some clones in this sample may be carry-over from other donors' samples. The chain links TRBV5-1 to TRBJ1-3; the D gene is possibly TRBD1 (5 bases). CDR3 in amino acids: CASSLAAGPFSGNTIYF. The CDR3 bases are TGCGCCAGCAGCTTGGCGGCAGGGCCTTTCTCTGGAAACACCATATATTTT.